A selection of T cell receptor beta chains follows, all from one sample in a study of blood T cells in healthy people across ages. Each CDR3 protein is one row after TCRdb ran MiXCR on the 5' RACE reads. Altogether 1.5 million to 2 million distinct CDR3 sequences are present, roughly a third being singletons, with the ten largest covering approximately 11%. Sequenced sample: blood. These TCRs come from a woman in her twenties or thirties in good health. Each CDR3 is given with its conserved first and last residue. Each record gives: V gene, D gene, clone size, J gene, CDR3 DNA, CDR3 protein. The D gene is left open where the match is weak. Size is omitted from some rows. Given values are once, few, many or a class for expanded clones.

>TRBV28|TRBD1|-|TRBJ2-7
TGTGCCAGCAGTTCGCTGACAGGGCTTCCCTACGAGCAGTACTTC
CASSSLTGLPYEQYF
>TRBV6-1|-|-|TRBJ2-3
TGTGCCAGTTATGGTAGCACAGATACGCAGTATTTT
CASYGSTDTQYF
>TRBV10-2|-|-|TRBJ2-5
TGCGCCAGCAGTGAGTCCGTCGGGGAAGAGACCCAGTACTTC
CASSESVGEETQYF
>TRBV7-2|TRBD1|many|TRBJ2-5
TGTGCCAGCAGCTTTGGCAGGGGGCACCAAGAGACCCAGTACTTC
CASSFGRGHQETQYF
>TRBV20-1|-|many|TRBJ2-7
TGCAGTGCTAGAGTGTCACCGATTTCCTACGAGCAGTACTTC
CSARVSPISYEQYF
>TRBV20-1|TRBD1|-|TRBJ1-4
TGCAGTGCTAGAGATTCAGGGGGGGACGATGAAAAACTGTTTTTT
CSARDSGGDDEKLFF
>TRBV6-6|TRBD1|few|TRBJ1-2
TGTGCCAGCAGGTCCGGGACAGGGGGCTACACCTTC
CASRSGTGGYTF
>TRBV5-1|TRBD2|-|TRBJ2-1
TGCGCCAGCAGCTTCTCACGGACTAGCGGCTACAATGAGCAGTTCTTC
CASSFSRTSGYNEQFF
>TRBV7-6|-|many|TRBJ1-1
TGTGCCAGCAGCTTAGAACAGGCGGTGAACACTGAAGCTTTCTTT
CASSLEQAVNTEAFF
>TRBV12-3/TRBV12-4|TRBD1|-|TRBJ2-2
TGTGCCAGCAGGGGGACAGGCGCGAACACCGGGGAGCTGTTTTTT
CASRGTGANTGELFF
>TRBV12-3/TRBV12-4|-|-|TRBJ1-2
TGTGCCAGCAGCCCCGCCTTCGGGGGTGGCTACACCTTC
CASSPAFGGGYTF
>TRBV11-3|-|-|TRBJ2-4
TGTGCCAGCAGCTCCGGGCAGGGCAGCATTCAGTACTTC
CASSSGQGSIQYF
>TRBV12-3/TRBV12-4|TRBD2|-|TRBJ2-1
TGTGCCAGCAGGGGGACTGGCGGGGGTATCTTAGGAAATGAGCAGTTCTTC
CASRGTGGGILGNEQFF
>TRBV5-1|TRBD1|few|TRBJ2-1
TGCGCCAGCAGCTTGTTCGGGACAGGGGGTCAAAAAATTCTCGATGAGCAGTTCTTC
CASSLFGTGGQKILDEQFF
>TRBV7-9|TRBD1|-|TRBJ2-6
TGTGCCAGCAGCTTACAACAGGGGGGCGGGGCCAACGTCCTGACTTTC
CASSLQQGGGANVLTF
>TRBV20-1|-|-|TRBJ1-4
TGCAGTGCAGCTAATGAAAAACTGTTTTTT
CSAANEKLFF
>TRBV6-2/TRBV6-3|-|-|TRBJ1-1
TGTGCCAGCACGGATACAGAATTGGGAGCTTTCTTT
CASTDTELGAFF
>TRBV27|-|-|TRBJ2-3
TGTGCCAGCAGGAATCTAGCTTACACAGATACGCAGTATTTT
CASRNLAYTDTQYF
>TRBV20-1|-|-|TRBJ1-5
TGCAGTGTCGCAGGATATAGCAATCAGCCCCAGCATTTT
CSVAGYSNQPQHF
>TRBV5-1|TRBD2|many|TRBJ2-1
TGCGCCAGCAGTTTGACCGGGACTAGCAGCAATGAGCAGTTCTTC
CASSLTGTSSNEQFF
>TRBV25-1|-|-|TRBJ1-6
TGTGCCAGCAGTGAGCCGAAAAGGATGAATTCACCCCTCCACTTT
CASSEPKRMNSPLHF
>TRBV7-3|TRBD2|many|TRBJ2-1
TGTGCCAGCAGCCTGGGGACTAGCGGGAGGGGGGGTGAGCAGTTCTTC
CASSLGTSGRGGEQFF
>TRBV27|TRBD2|few|TRBJ2-1
TGTGCCAGCAGTTACGGGACTAGCGGGGGTGAGCAGTTCTTC
CASSYGTSGGEQFF
>TRBV11-2|-|-|TRBJ2-1
TGTGCCAGCAGCTCCTACCTCCGGGGGCATGAGCAGTTCTTC
CASSSYLRGHEQFF
>TRBV27|TRBD2|-|TRBJ2-1
TGTGCCAGCAGTTTGAGGACTAGCGGGAGGCCACGCAATGAGCAGTTCTTC
CASSLRTSGRPRNEQFF
>TRBV5-1|-|few|TRBJ2-2
TGCGCCAGCAGGGAGAAACCGAACACCGGGGAGCTGTTTTTT
CASREKPNTGELFF
>TRBV6-1|TRBD1|few|TRBJ2-1
TGTGCCAGCAGGGGACAGGGATCGAGCTCCTACAATGAGCAGTTCTTC
CASRGQGSSSYNEQFF
>TRBV11-2|TRBD2|-|TRBJ2-3
TGTGCCAGCAGCAATAGCGGGGCCACAGATACGCAGTATTTT
CASSNSGATDTQYF